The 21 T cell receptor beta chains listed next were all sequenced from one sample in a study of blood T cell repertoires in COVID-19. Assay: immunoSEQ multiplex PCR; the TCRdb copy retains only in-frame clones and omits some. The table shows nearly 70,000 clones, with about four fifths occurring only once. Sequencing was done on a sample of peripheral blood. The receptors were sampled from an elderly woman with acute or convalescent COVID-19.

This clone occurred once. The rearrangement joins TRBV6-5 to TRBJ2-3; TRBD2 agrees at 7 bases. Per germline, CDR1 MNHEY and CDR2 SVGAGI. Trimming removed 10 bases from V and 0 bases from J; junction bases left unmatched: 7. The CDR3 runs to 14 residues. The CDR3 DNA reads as TGTGCCACCGCCCTAGCGGAGAGCACAGATACGCAGTATTTT. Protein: CATALAESTDTQYF.

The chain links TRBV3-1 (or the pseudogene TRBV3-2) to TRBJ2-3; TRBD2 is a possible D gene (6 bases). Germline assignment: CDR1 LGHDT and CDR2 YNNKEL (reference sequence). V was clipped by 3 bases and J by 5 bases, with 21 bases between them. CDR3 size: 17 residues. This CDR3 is CASSQPFLIAGKDTQYF. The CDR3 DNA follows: TGTGCCAGCAGCCAGCCCTTCTTGATTGCGGGGAAAGATACGCAGTATTTT.

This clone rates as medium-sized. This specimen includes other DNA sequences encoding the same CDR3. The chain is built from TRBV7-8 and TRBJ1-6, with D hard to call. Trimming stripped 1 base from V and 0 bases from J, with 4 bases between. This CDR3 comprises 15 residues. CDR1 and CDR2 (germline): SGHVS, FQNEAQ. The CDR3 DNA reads TGTGCCAGCAGCTTAGTTAGCTCCTATAATTCACCCCTCCACTTT. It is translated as CASSLVSSYNSPLHF.

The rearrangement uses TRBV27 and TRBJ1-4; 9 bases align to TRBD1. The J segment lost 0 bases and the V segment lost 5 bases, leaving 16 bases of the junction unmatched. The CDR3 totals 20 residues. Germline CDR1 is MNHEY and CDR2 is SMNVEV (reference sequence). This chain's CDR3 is CASSPNPTGGNLATNEKLFF. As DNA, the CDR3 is TGTGCCAGCAGTCCGAACCCGACAGGGGGTAATCTTGCAACTAATGAAAAACTGTTTTTT.

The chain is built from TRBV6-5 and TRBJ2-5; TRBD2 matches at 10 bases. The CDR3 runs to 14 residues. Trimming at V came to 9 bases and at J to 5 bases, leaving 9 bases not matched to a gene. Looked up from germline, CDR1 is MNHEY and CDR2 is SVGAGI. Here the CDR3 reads CASCERGGGETQYF. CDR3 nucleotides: TGTGCCAGTTGCGAGCGGGGGGGCGGGGAGACCCAGTACTTC.

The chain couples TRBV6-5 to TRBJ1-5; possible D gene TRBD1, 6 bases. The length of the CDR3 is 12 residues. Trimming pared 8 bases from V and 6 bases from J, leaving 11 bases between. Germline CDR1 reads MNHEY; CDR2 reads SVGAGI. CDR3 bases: TGTGCCAGCGCGGCGGGGGCTCAGCCCCAGCATTTT. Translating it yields CASAAGAQPQHF.

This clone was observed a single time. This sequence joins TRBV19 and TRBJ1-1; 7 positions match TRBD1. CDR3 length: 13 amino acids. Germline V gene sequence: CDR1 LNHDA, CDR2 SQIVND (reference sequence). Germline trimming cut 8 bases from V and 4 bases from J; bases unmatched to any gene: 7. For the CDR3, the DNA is TGTGCCAGTGGTAGACAGGGTGTCACTGAAGCTTTCTTT. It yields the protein CASGRQGVTEAFF.

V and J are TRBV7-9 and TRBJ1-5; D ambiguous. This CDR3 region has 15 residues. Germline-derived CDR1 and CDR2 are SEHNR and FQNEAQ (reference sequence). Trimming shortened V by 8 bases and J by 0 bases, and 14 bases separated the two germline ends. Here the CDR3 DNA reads TGTGCCAGCTCTTCCGGAGCCCATAGCAATCAGCCCCAGCATTTT. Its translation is CASSSGAHSNQPQHF. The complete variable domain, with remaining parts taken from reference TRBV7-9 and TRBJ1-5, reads DTGVSQNPRHKITKRGQNVTFRCDPISEHNRLYWYRQTLGQGPEFLTYFQNEAQLEKSRLLSDRFSAERPKGSFSTLEIQRTEQGDSAMYLCASSSGAHSNQPQHFGDGTRLSIL.

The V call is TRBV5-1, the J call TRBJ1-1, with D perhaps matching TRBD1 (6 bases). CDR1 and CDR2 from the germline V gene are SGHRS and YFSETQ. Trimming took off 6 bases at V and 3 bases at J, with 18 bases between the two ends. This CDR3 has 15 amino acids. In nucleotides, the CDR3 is TGCGCCAGCAAGTTTACAGGGATGGAGGACACTGAAGCTTTCTTT. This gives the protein CASKFTGMEDTEAFF.

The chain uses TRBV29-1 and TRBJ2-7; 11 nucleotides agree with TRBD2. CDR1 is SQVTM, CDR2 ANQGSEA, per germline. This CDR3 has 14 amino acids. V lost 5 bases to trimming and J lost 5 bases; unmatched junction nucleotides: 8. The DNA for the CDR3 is TGCAGCGTTTTTGATAGCGGGGGGGCGGACGAGCAGTACTTC. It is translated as CSVFDSGGADEQYF.

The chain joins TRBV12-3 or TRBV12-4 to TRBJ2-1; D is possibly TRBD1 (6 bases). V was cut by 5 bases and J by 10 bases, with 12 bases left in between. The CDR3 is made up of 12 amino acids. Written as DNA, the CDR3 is TGTGCCAGCAGTCCATCCGGGACAGAGCAGTTCTTC. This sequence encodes CASSPSGTEQFF.

The chain's CDR3 is CASRLGGTGELFF. As DNA, the CDR3 is TGCGCCAGCAGACTTGGGGGGACCGGGGAGCTGTTTTTT. The J gene is TRBJ2-2, the V gene TRBV5-1, with a tentative D call TRBD2 (6 bases). This CDR3 is built from 13 residues. V lost 5 bases and J lost 5, with 10 bases in between. Germline V gene data show CDR1 as SGHRS and CDR2 as YFSETQ.

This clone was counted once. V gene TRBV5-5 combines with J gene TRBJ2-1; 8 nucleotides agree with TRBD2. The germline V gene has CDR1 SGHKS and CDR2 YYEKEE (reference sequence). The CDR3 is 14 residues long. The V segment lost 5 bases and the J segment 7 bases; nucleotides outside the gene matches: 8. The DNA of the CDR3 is TGTGCCAGCAGTATTGGACTAGCTAAAAATGAGCAGTTCTTC. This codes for CASSIGLAKNEQFF.

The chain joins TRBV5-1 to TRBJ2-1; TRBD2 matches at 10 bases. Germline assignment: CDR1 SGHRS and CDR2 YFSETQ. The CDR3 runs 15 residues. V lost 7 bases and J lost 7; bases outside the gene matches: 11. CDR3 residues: CASGKTSGVGNEQFF. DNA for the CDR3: TGCGCCAGCGGCAAAACTAGCGGGGTCGGGAATGAGCAGTTCTTC.

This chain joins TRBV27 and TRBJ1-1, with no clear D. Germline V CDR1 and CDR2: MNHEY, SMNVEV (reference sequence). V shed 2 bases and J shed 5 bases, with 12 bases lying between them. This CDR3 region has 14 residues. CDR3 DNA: TGTGCCAGCAGTTTAGGTTTATCGGGGACTGAAGCTTTCTTT. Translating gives CASSLGLSGTEAFF.

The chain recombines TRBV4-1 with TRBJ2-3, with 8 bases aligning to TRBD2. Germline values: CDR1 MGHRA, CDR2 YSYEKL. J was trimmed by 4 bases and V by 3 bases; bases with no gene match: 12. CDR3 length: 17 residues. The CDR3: CASSHDLAGEHPDTQYF. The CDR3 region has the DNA TGCGCCAGCAGCCATGATCTAGCGGGCGAGCACCCAGATACGCAGTATTTT.

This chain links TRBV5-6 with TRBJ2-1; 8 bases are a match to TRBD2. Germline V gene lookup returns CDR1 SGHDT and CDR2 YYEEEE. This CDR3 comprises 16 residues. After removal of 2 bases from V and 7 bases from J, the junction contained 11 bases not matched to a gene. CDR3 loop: CASSFLAGRVGNEQFF. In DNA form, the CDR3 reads TGTGCCAGCAGCTTTCTAGCGGGTAGGGTTGGGAATGAGCAGTTCTTC.

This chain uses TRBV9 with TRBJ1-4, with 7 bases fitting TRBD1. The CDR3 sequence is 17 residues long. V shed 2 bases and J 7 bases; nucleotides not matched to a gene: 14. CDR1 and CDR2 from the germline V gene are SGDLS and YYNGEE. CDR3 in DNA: TGTGCCAGCAGCGTCGGCGGAAGACAGGGCGGAAGTGAAAAACTGTTTTTT. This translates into CASSVGGRQGGSEKLFF.

This CDR3 is CASSRGQFTDTQYF. The CDR3 nucleotides are TGCGCCAGCAGCCGCGGGCAATTCACAGATACGCAGTATTTT. This sequence joins TRBV5-1 and TRBJ2-3; weak D call: TRBD2 (5 bases). The ends were cut back, 4 bases at V and 2 bases at J, with 11 bases in the middle. From germline, CDR1 is SGHRS and CDR2 YFSETQ. The CDR3 extends over 14 amino acids.

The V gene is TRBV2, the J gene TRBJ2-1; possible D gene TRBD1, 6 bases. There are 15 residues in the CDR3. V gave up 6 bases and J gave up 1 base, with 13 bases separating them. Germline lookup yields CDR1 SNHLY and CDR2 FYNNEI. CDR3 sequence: CASSKEQGSYNEQFF. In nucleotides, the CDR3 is TGTGCCAGCAGCAAGGAACAGGGATCCTACAATGAGCAGTTCTTC.

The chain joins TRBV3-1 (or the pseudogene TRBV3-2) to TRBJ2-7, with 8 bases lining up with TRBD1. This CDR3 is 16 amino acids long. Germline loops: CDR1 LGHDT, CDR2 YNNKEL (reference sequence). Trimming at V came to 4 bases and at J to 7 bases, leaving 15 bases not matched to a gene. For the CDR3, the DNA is TGTGCCAGCAGCCCATACGGGACAGGCAATCCACTGGAGCAGTACTTC. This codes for CASSPYGTGNPLEQYF.